This T cell receptor (beta chain) appears in the sequencing data of a study of human T cells and chemical hapten exposure. Overall study context: The upper back received 0.01% DPC by patch testing, with results read at 6 days.

Each cDNA molecule in the library carried unique molecular identifiers. Original data processing: Sample TCR counts, which ranged from roughly 20,000 to 750,000, had a median of roughly 99,000. TCRdb itself ran the RACE reads through MiXCR, one entry per CDR3 protein. It is TCRdb's table, rather than the study itself, that gives the V and J calls and clone size. The sample lists more than 85,000 distinct CDR3 sequences, about 11% occurring once. Time point noted: patch test 2, 6 weeks after DPC sensitization. Specified treatment: therapeutic diphenylcyclopropenone sensitization with weekly scalp DPC. CDR1 is MNHEY, CDR2 SVGAGI, per germline. The ends were cut back, 6 bases at V and 0 bases at J, with 12 bases in the middle. The CDR3 length is 15 residues. This clonotype was picked up many times.

The sequences come from whole blood, collected in connection with sensitization to the hapten diphenylcyclopropenone (DPC). This receptor was identified in a man aged 35 to 55 with alopecia areata. Some clones in this sample may be carry-over from other donors' samples. This chain connects TRBV6-5 to TRBJ2-1; weak D call: TRBD2 (5 bases). The CDR3 spells CASRLGLLSYNEQFF. The CDR3 DNA follows: TGTGCCAGCAGACTCGGACTTCTCTCCTACAATGAGCAGTTCTTC.